The source of this T cell receptor (beta chain) is a study of a mutant IDH1 vaccine in newly diagnosed glioma. Across the study: Sex among treated patients split 62.5% male, around 38% female; mean age was roughly 40 years. Earlier care involved radiotherapy, temozolomide, or both, and the majority received both. Whole-study results and caveats: There seemed to be no relation between pseudoprogression and changes in top peripheral T cell clonotypes.

Comments on this clone: Its target is not known.

Measured with immunoSEQ multiplex PCR; TCRdb has only the in-frame clones, and not every one. The table lists approximately 35,000 clones, approximately 86% of them singletons. The CDR3 runs to 14 residues. Germline CDR1 GTSNPN, CDR2 SVGIG (reference sequence). The trim removed 0 bases at V and 2 bases at J, leaving 0 bases unmatched. Described time point: baseline, week 1 (first vaccination visit). Treatment noted: pre-vaccination baseline after standard-of-care therapy. The chain combines TRBV30 with TRBJ2-7, with 11 positions matching TRBD2. The sequencing here drew on PBMCs, taken from a glioma patient treated with radiotherapy, temozolomide or both. The sequence came from a woman in her thirties or forties with glioma. The DNA for the CDR3 is TGTGCCTGGAGTGTTAGCGGGGGGGCCTACGAGCAGTACTTC. Translated, it gives CAWSVSGGAYEQYF.